This T cell receptor (beta chain) was documented in a study of cytomegalovirus exposure and HLA in healthy donors. Study findings and constraints: A missense DCLRE1C variant was associated with V- and J-gene trimming of TCR beta chains in a later analysis, and an independent cohort replicated the association.

Concerning this clone itself: The target antigen is unknown.

V gave up 3 bases and J gave up 7 bases, with 15 bases separating them. CDR3 length: 15 amino acids. CDR1 and CDR2 (germline): LNHDA, SQIVND (reference sequence). The PCR made use of 60 Vbeta and 13 Jbeta primers. Profiled with immunoSEQ multiplex PCR; TCRdb holds only in-frame clones, not every one. Here the sample spans about 110,000 clones, roughly 86% being singletons. This chain links TRBV19 with TRBJ2-2; D possibly corresponds to TRBD1 (6 bases). The clonotype originates from a man aged 35 to 55 in good health and CMV-seronegative. Specimen: PBMCs. CDR3 amino acids: CASSIWQGYDGELFF. In DNA form, the CDR3 reads TGTGCCAGTAGTATTTGGCAGGGGTACGACGGGGAGCTGTTTTTT.